The rows below give T cell receptor beta chains drawn from one sample of a study of T cells and copy number aberrations in small-cell lung cancer. Assay used: immunoSEQ multiplex PCR; TCRdb lists only in-frame clones, some missing. Seen here are 7,500 or so clones, roughly four fifths observed once, and the top ten hold around 4.5%. The sequencing sample was made of normal tissue next to the tumor. Receptors were obtained from a woman aged 45-59 years with small cell lung cancer. Both conserved end residues are part of each CDR3. D genes are given only for firm matches. For some rows the clone size is stated as once, few or many, or as a class when expanded; others skip it.

d_call clone_size j_call v_call cdr3_aa cdr3_nt
NA NA TRBJ1-5 TRBV19 CASSMKINQPQHF TGTGCCAGTAGTATGAAGATCAATCAGCCCCAGCATTTT
TRBD1 NA TRBJ1-2 TRBV29-1 CSVTGGDYGYTF TGCAGCGTCACAGGGGGGGACTATGGCTACACCTTC
NA NA TRBJ2-4 TRBV7-9 CASSLDPGFQYF TGTGCCAGCAGCTTAGACCCGGGTTTTCAGTACTTC
TRBD1 NA TRBJ1-5 TRBV6-5 CASSYTTGEDQPQHF TGTGCCAGCAGTTACACGACAGGGGAGGATCAGCCCCAGCATTTT
TRBD1 NA TRBJ1-1 TRBV29-1 CSAHRGVNSEAFF TGCAGCGCTCACAGGGGAGTAAATTCTGAAGCTTTCTTT
TRBD1 NA TRBJ1-2 TRBV6-5 CASRKQGSYGYTF TGTGCCAGCAGGAAACAGGGGTCCTATGGCTACACCTTC
NA NA TRBJ2-2 TRBV7-3 CASSLMAFTGELFF TGTGCCAGCAGCTTAATGGCTTTCACCGGGGAGCTGTTTTTT
NA NA TRBJ2-7 TRBV5-1 CASSLETGFEKQYF TGCGCCAGCAGCTTGGAAACAGGGTTTGAGAAGCAGTACTTC
TRBD1 NA TRBJ1-4 TRBV6-5 CASSYTTGDHEKLFF TGTGCCAGCAGTTACACGACAGGGGACCATGAAAAACTGTTTTTT
NA NA TRBJ2-5 TRBV5-4 CASSSRDHGYETQYF TGTGCCAGCAGCTCACGGGATCACGGTTATGAGACCCAGTACTTC
NA NA TRBJ1-1 TRBV5-1 CASSLGGARGKGPEAFF TGCGCCAGCAGCTTGGGGGGGGCACGGGGCAAAGGGCCTGAAGCTTTCTTT
NA NA TRBJ1-3 TRBV7-8 CASSLSSGNTIYF TGTGCCAGCAGCTTGAGCTCTGGAAACACCATATATTTT
TRBD1 NA TRBJ1-2 TRBV2 CASRTGKANYGYTF TGTGCCAGCAGGACAGGGAAAGCTAACTATGGCTACACCTTC
NA NA TRBJ2-3 TRBV5-6 CASSDLLGEVGSDTQYF TGTGCCAGCAGCGATCTCTTAGGCGAGGTCGGGTCGGATACGCAGTATTTT
NA NA TRBJ1-2 TRBV5-1 CASSSRTDIYGYTF TGCGCCAGCAGCTCCCGGACCGATATCTATGGCTACACCTTC
TRBD1 NA TRBJ1-6 TRBV5-1 CASSWGDRGSGNSPLHF TGCGCCAGCAGCTGGGGGGACAGGGGCTCAGGGAATTCACCCCTCCACTTT
NA few TRBJ1-3 TRBV5-1 CASSMGDFSGNTIYF TGCGCCAGCAGCATGGGAGACTTCTCTGGAAACACCATATATTTT
NA few TRBJ2-1 TRBV28 CASSRGTEQFF TGTGCCAGCAGCCGAGGGACAGAGCAGTTCTTC
NA NA TRBJ2-5 TRBV5-1 CASRGETQYF TGCGCCAGCAGAGGAGAGACCCAGTACTTC
TRBD2 NA TRBJ2-1 TRBV4-2 CASSQGLAEAYNEQFF TGTGCCAGCAGCCAAGGACTAGCGGAGGCCTACAATGAGCAGTTCTTC
NA NA TRBJ2-3 TRBV2 CAVGTDTQYF TGTGCCGTAGGGACAGATACGCAGTATTTT
NA once TRBJ1-2 TRBV19 CASSRGLSGYTF TGTGCCAGTAGCAGAGGATTATCTGGCTACACCTTC
NA NA TRBJ1-1 TRBV7-3 CASSLSPGGEAEAFF TGTGCCAGCAGCTTATCTCCCGGCGGGGAGGCTGAAGCTTTCTTT